This T cell receptor beta chain was recorded in a study of radiotherapy plus CTLA-4 blockade in lung cancer. The overall study: Objective responses emerged in around 19% of patients, and around 31% attained disease control.

The length of the CDR3 is 15 residues. Looked up from germline, CDR1 is LNHDA and CDR2 is SQIVND (reference sequence). V was clipped by 7 bases and J by 0 bases, with 15 bases between them. As regards this clone: What it binds is unknown.

Points from the study as a whole: Reports state that early shifts in blood T cell clones, with interferon-beta, best predicted response. Blood saw expansion of tumor-derived TCR clones after radiotherapy plus ipilimumab.

TCRdb's copy holds only in-frame clones and misses some; the assay was immunoSEQ multiplex PCR. The sample includes some 46,000 clones, roughly four fifths of them seen just once. Treatment of patients with chemo-refractory metastatic non-small-cell lung cancer consisted of focal radiation plus CTLA-4 blockade with ipilimumab. The source of this sequence is a human donor with non-small cell lung cancer whose response to radiotherapy plus ipilimumab could not be evaluated. The sequenced sample was peripheral blood, obtained from a patient treated with radiotherapy plus ipilimumab. This chain connects TRBV19 to TRBJ1-1; TRBD1 might be the D (6 bases). In DNA form, the CDR3 reads TGTGCCAGTACCAGCAGGACAGTTTTGAACACTGAAGCTTTCTTT. It translates to CASTSRTVLNTEAFF.